The present T cell receptor (beta chain) was sequenced within a study of OX40 agonist ivuxolimab in advanced cancers. Study background: The dose-escalation cohort was about 87% male, with a mean age of around 60 years, ranging about 23 to 79. Roughly two fifths of patients had received prior checkpoint inhibitor therapy.

The repertoire was sequenced with immunoSEQ multiplex PCR; TCRdb's copy has only in-frame clones and lacks some. The profile shows more than 50,000 clones, 85% of them singletons. Points on this clone: Antigen: not known.

Study-wide points: Mean expanded clone counts were higher in CD8+ than CD4+ T cells. At doses 0.1 to 3.0 mg/kg, CD4+ and CD8+ clones expanded.

The sequence was collected from an adult with an advanced solid tumor such as melanoma, head and neck, liver or kidney cancer. The sequencing used CD4+ or CD8+ T cells sorted from blood, collected in a trial of the OX40 agonist ivuxolimab.

In DNA, the CDR3 is TGTGCCAGCCGGGCGTTAAATCAGCCCCAGCATTTT. Translated: CASRALNQPQHF. This sequence joins TRBV28 and TRBJ1-5, with D uncertain. CDR1 is MDHEN, CDR2 SYDVKM, per germline. The V gene lost 8 bases and the J gene lost 4 bases, with 9 bases spanning the gap. This CDR3 is built from 12 residues.